This entry is about one T cell receptor (beta chain). Its target antigen remains unknown. Per-base qualities were not stored, and no clone one base away is much larger. The sample comes from a study of response to subunit inactivated influenza vaccine (dated by TCRdb to 2016 to 2019). Notes on the research overall: Deep quantitative profiling of the T cell receptor repertoire was used in the study to follow responses to a trivalent subunit inactivated influenza vaccine. On the study overall, not on this receptor specifically: The authors suggested that each seasonal influenza vaccination may recruit only a limited number of new T cells.

Library method: RT-PCR. This sample was sequenced with an Illumina HiSeq 2500. TCRdb trimmed the raw reads at Q25, called clones with MiXCR and kept productive beta chains. Rows are combined by CDR3 protein, so each entry shows the most common genes and DNA. The sample has hundreds of thousands of distinct CDR3 sequences on record, approximately 13% of them singletons. The ten largest account for 6.5% to 8.5% of the sample. V was cut back by 2 bases and J by 1 base, leaving a gap of 15 bases between them. Taken from the germline V gene, the CDR1 and CDR2 loops are KGHSH and LQKENI. Taken from cysteine to phenylalanine, the CDR3 has 18 residues. This entry keeps only the CDR3 DNA: 54 bases, framed from base 1.

In this chain, TRBV18 is recombined with TRBJ2-6; a confident D gene designation cannot be given. The receptor's source is a man over 45 who received an inactivated influenza vaccine. Donor details come from another sample of the same person, matched by shared clones. The specimen comprised PBMCs from blood, sampled approximately 15 days before vaccination. The CDR3 protein sequence reads: CASSPYPGEKSGANVLTF. The DNA sequence is given as TGTGCCAGCTCACCATATCCAGGTGAGAAATCTGGGGCCAACGTCCTGACTTTC. Joined to the reference TRBV18 and TRBJ2-6 proteins, this CDR3 gives the full variable domain: NAGVMQNPRHLVRRRGQEARLRCSPMKGHSHVYWYRQLPEEGLKFMVYLQKENIIDESGMPKERFSAEFPKEGPSILRIQQVVRGDSAAYFCASSPYPGEKSGANVLTFGAGSRLTVL.